These T cell receptor beta chains were read from a single sample in a study of cytomegalovirus exposure and HLA in healthy donors. Sequencing used immunoSEQ multiplex PCR; TCRdb keeps in-frame clones, though not all of them. The sample yields nearly 65,000 clones, almost 75% seen once. Sample: PBMCs. The source of these receptors is a man aged 50-60 years in good health and CMV-seronegative. CDR3s include the opening cysteine and the closing phenylalanine or tryptophan.

v_gene: TRBV19; CDR3aa: CASGQGYEQYF
v_gene: TRBV20-1; CDR3aa: CSALSTDTQYF
v_gene: TRBV6-5; CDR3aa: CASSLTRQSPYGYTF
v_gene: TRBV19; CDR3aa: CASTSNPRITYNEQFF
v_gene: TRBV30; CDR3aa: CAWTPGHTNQPQHF
v_gene: TRBV5-5; CDR3aa: CASSPLFRDRVSGYGYTF
v_gene: TRBV5-4; CDR3aa: CASSPRDRYPDTQYF
v_gene: TRBV11-1; CDR3aa: CASSLVQGATMNTEAFF
v_gene: TRBV9; CDR3aa: CASSARSQRGPWGTDTQYF
v_gene: TRBV7-2; CDR3aa: CASSQGLAGSYEQYF
v_gene: TRBV9; CDR3aa: CASSGGGAGETQYF
v_gene: TRBV4-1; CDR3aa: CASSPVGPNYGYTF
v_gene: TRBV9; CDR3aa: CASSVTESYEQYF
v_gene: TRBV5-6; CDR3aa: CASSLDTGRLANSPLHF
v_gene: TRBV19; CDR3aa: CASSTRDRGGEQYF
v_gene: TRBV5-8; CDR3aa: CASTLRGEETQYF
v_gene: TRBV7-7; CDR3aa: CASSLSTSGGPGELFF